This T cell receptor beta chain was identified during a study of blood T cell repertoires in COVID-19. For the study at large: Samples representing acute and convalescent COVID-19 were sourced from the United States, Italy and Spain. PBMCs, B-cell-depleted T cells, or T cells were the source of the cDNA or gDNA that made up the material.

Methods used by the authors: It was from reference gene primer amplification that nucleated cell counts were estimated. Assay: immunoSEQ multiplex PCR; the TCRdb copy retains only in-frame clones and omits some. That table furnishes V, J and clone size, whereas the DNA furnished D and trimming. This sample yields under 200,000 clones, of which 88% are seen a single time; approximately 6% belongs to the top ten. Germline CDR1 SGHRS, CDR2 YFSETQ. V lost 0 bases to trimming and J lost 0 bases, with 12 bases between them. The CDR3 runs to 17 residues. The chain combines TRBV5-1 with TRBJ2-2; weak D call: TRBD1 (6 bases). This clonotype was sampled from a man aged 40-55 years with active or convalescent COVID-19. The sample comprised peripheral blood. CDR3 protein: CASSLVRGNANTGELFF. The CDR3 DNA sequence: TGCGCCAGCAGCTTGGTAAGGGGGAACGCGAACACCGGGGAGCTGTTTTTT.